Here is one T cell receptor beta chain with its context. The data were taken from a study of blood T cell repertoires in COVID-19. Deletions cut 7 bases from V and 0 bases from J, with 13 bases between. The CDR3 contains 14 residues. CDR1 and CDR2 (germline): MDHEN, SYDVKM. The method was immunoSEQ multiplex PCR; TCRdb's version includes in-frame clones alone and lacks a portion of them. The sample comprises 300,000 to 400,000 clones, 89% of which are singletons, and 4.5% to 6.5% rests with the top ten. This chain links TRBV28 with TRBJ2-7, with a tentative D call TRBD1 (6 bases). The sample was PBMCs or T cells enriched from blood (not recorded which). This receptor was obtained from a man between 60 and 75 years old who had recovered from COVID-19. Written as DNA, the CDR3 is TGTGCCAGCACCTTGCTAGGGGGCTCCTACGAGCAGTACTTC. This translates into CASTLLGGSYEQYF.